Reported below is one TCR beta chain. Its antigen is unknown. Preparing the TCRbeta library involved the use of unique molecular identifiers. TCRdb independently ran MiXCR on the PCR reads; one entry per CDR3 protein. The sample contains 400,000 to 450,000 distinct CDR3 sequences, approximately 42% of which appear only once. These data are taken from a study of T-cell reconstitution after alpha-beta-depleted transplantation in children. The CDR3 loop spans 14 amino acids. V lost 5 bases to trimming and J lost 4 bases, with 9 bases between them. Germline CDR1 and CDR2: MNHNS and SASEGT. Findings and caveats of the study: Surviving recipient T cells and thymic progenitors underlay high day-60 TCRbeta diversity in some patients. Several hundred expanded graft clones reportedly were the source of alpha-beta T cells about two months after transplant.

This sequence joins TRBV6-1 and TRBJ1-6; D might be TRBD1 (5 bases). The starting material was PBMCs, obtained before TCRalphabeta/CD19-depleted stem cell transplant. The receptor was isolated from a girl aged 2 to 9 with aplastic anemia, due to receive a stem cell transplant. The CDR3 loop is CASSRDRYNSPLHF. For the CDR3, the DNA is TGTGCCAGCAGTCGAGACAGATATAATTCACCCCTCCACTTT.